These 29 T cell receptor beta chains were all obtained from the same sample, sequenced in a study of T cells in localized non-small cell lung cancer. The protocol was immunoSEQ multiplex PCR, while the TCRdb copy is restricted to in-frame clones and leaves out a portion. The table has 45,000 to 65,000 clones, around 82% seen once; the top ten hold about 4.6%. The specimen was PBMCs, collected before any cancer treatment. These receptor sequences come from a woman aged 35 to 70 with stage II lung adenocarcinoma.

This clone was observed a few times. The rearrangement uses TRBV7-2 and TRBJ1-6, with D possibly matching TRBD1 (5 bases). This CDR3 comprises 16 residues. Trimming took off 0 bases at V and 1 base at J, with 7 bases between the two ends. Germline values: CDR1 SGHTA, CDR2 FQGNSA. Here the CDR3 DNA reads TGTGCCAGCAGCTTAGCAGGGGATTCCTATAATTCACCCCTCCACTTT. Amino acid sequence: CASSLAGDSYNSPLHF.

This chain joins TRBV18 and TRBJ1-1; 9 bases agree with TRBD1. The germline V gene encodes CDR1 KGHSH and CDR2 LQKENI. V dropped 5 bases and J dropped 3; count of bases not matched to a gene: 7. This CDR3 contains 15 residues. The CDR3 loop reads CASSSGQGMDTEAFF. The CDR3 nucleotides read TGTGCCAGCTCATCCGGACAGGGGATGGACACTGAAGCTTTCTTT.

The chain is built from TRBV5-1 and TRBJ2-1, with 8 bases that match TRBD2. The V gene's germline CDR1 is SGHRS and CDR2 YFSETQ. The CDR3 consists of 13 residues. V dropped 5 bases and J dropped 6; count of bases not matched to a gene: 4. In nucleotides, the CDR3 is TGCGCCAGCAGTCGCCGGGGGGGCAATGAGCAGTTCTTC. It specifies CASSRRGGNEQFF.

This chain connects TRBV19 to TRBJ1-2, with 7 bases identical to TRBD1. The junction had 7 bases not matched to a gene; V was cut back by 0 bases and J by 6 bases. Germline V CDR1 and CDR2: LNHDA, SQIVND (reference sequence). The CDR3 sequence is 15 residues long. The CDR3 DNA reads as TGTGCCAGTAGTATAGATTCTGGCAGGGGGAATGGCTACACCTTC. It is translated as CASSIDSGRGNGYTF.

V and J are TRBV25-1 and TRBJ1-5, with unresolved D. The CDR3 covers 15 residues. Germline CDR1 reads MGHDK; CDR2 reads SYGVNS. Trimming took 1 base from V and 0 from J, leaving 7 bases between them. The CDR3 region has the DNA TGTGCCAGCAGTGAATTCAGGACTAGCAATCAGCCCCAGCATTTT. Translation gives CASSEFRTSNQPQHF. Full variable domain (rest looked up from reference TRBV25-1 and TRBJ1-5): EADIYQTPRYLVIGTGKKITLECSQTMGHDKMYWYQQDPGMELHLIHYSYGVNSTEKGDLSSESTVSRIRTEHFPLTLESARPSHTSQYLCASSEFRTSNQPQHFGDGTRLSIL.

The J gene is TRBJ2-1, the V gene TRBV29-1; 7 bases agree with TRBD1. The V gene end was trimmed by 1 base and the J gene end by 4 bases; junction bases not matched to a gene: 4. This CDR3 has 14 residues. Germline V lookup: CDR1 SQVTM, CDR2 ANQGSEA. The CDR3 is CSVEVTTGYNEQFF. CDR3 coding DNA: TGCAGCGTTGAAGTAACGACAGGGTACAATGAGCAGTTCTTC.

V and J are TRBV5-1 and TRBJ2-5; D may correspond to TRBD1 or TRBD2 (5 bases each). The CDR3 runs to 13 residues. Trimming cost V 1 base and J 5 bases, with 9 bases left between them. The germline V gene has CDR1 SGHRS and CDR2 YFSETQ. The CDR3 nucleotides read TGCGCCAGCAGCTTGAGAGGGGATGAGACCCAGTACTTC. Translated: CASSLRGDETQYF.

The V gene is TRBV28, the J gene TRBJ1-2; tentative D call: TRBD1 (6 bases). Germline V gives CDR1 MDHEN, CDR2 SYDVKM. The CDR3 covers 14 residues. Trimming took 6 bases from V and 4 from J, leaving 15 bases between them. The CDR3 sequence: CASSFQGKGYGYTF. Written as DNA, the CDR3 is TGTGCCAGCAGCTTCCAGGGGAAGGGCTATGGCTACACCTTC.

This rearrangement joins TRBV7-8 to TRBJ2-7, with no clear D. Looked up from germline, CDR1 is SGHVS and CDR2 is FQNEAQ. Trimming shortened V by 5 bases and J by 6 bases, and 8 bases separated the two germline ends. The CDR3 sequence is 11 residues long. In DNA, the CDR3 is TGTGCCAGCAGCCATCGGGCCGAGCAGTACTTC. It is translated as CASSHRAEQYF.

This chain links TRBV6-5 with TRBJ2-3, with TRBD1 matching 9 bases. This CDR3 is 14 amino acids long. Germline CDR1 and CDR2: MNHEY and SVGAGI. Germline trimming cut 5 bases from V and 1 base from J; bases unmatched to any gene: 1. DNA for the CDR3: TGTGCCAGCAGTCGGACAGGGGGCACAGATACGCAGTATTTT. Amino acids: CASSRTGGTDTQYF.

This chain uses TRBV28 with TRBJ2-7; the D is unclear. The CDR3 extends over 11 amino acids. CDR1 is MDHEN, CDR2 SYDVKM, per germline. V was clipped by 0 bases and J by 7 bases, with 4 bases between them. CDR3 nucleotide sequence: TGTGCCAGCAGTTTATGGGGGGAGCAGTACTTC. Protein sequence: CASSLWGEQYF.

Only a few counts were recorded for this clone. The chain joins TRBV4-3 to TRBJ2-1; 7 bases are a match to TRBD1. With 8 bases clipped from V and 7 bases from J, the junction kept 5 bases outside the gene matches. CDR3 size: 12 residues. From germline, CDR1 is LGHNA and CDR2 YSLEER. The CDR3 loop is CASGDRVNEQFF. DNA for the CDR3: TGCGCCAGCGGCGACAGGGTAAATGAGCAGTTCTTC.

Concerning this clone: At one end the junction does not follow the germline gene, possibly because of a read error. J is TRBJ1-1 and V is TRBV11-3; 7 nucleotides line up with TRBD1. CDR1 is SGHNT and CDR2 is YENEEA in the germline V gene. This CDR3 is 14 amino acids long. This CDR3 is CASSTDRLNTEAFF. CDR3 coding DNA: TGTGCCAGCAGCACGGACAGGTTGAATACTGAAGCTTTCTTT.

The chain links TRBV5-8 to TRBJ2-4; tentatively, D is TRBD1 (7 bases). Trimming took off 2 bases at V and 8 bases at J, with 14 bases between the two ends. The CDR3 sequence is 14 residues long. Germline values: CDR1 SGHTS, CDR2 YDEGEE. CDR3 sequence (DNA): TGTGCCAGCAGCTTTCGTGACAGGGAGGACATTCAGTACTTC. This encodes CASSFRDREDIQYF. Together with reference TRBV5-8 and TRBJ2-4, the CDR3 gives the full variable domain: EAGVTQSPTHLIKTRGQQATLRCSPISGHTSVYWYQQALGLGLQFLLWYDEGEERNRGNFPPRFSGRQFPNYSSELNVNALELEDSALYLCASSFRDREDIQYFGAGTRLSVL.

The rearrangement joins TRBV28 to TRBJ2-7; 10 bases align to TRBD2. The junction had 3 bases not matched to a gene; V was cut back by 6 bases and J by 1 base. CDR3 length: 14 amino acids. Germline assignment: CDR1 MDHEN and CDR2 SYDVKM. The CDR3 reads CASRSGGGSYEQYF. In DNA, the CDR3 is TGTGCCAGCAGAAGCGGGGGGGGTTCCTACGAGCAGTACTTC.

V usage is TRBV27 and J usage is TRBJ2-2; unclear D gene. CDR3 length: 13 amino acids. Trimming shortened V by 0 bases and J by 6 bases, and 5 bases separated the two germline ends. The germline gives CDR1 MNHEY, CDR2 SMNVEV (reference sequence). Here the CDR3 reads CASSLSRSGELFF. The CDR3 region has the DNA TGTGCCAGCAGTTTATCACGCTCCGGGGAGCTGTTTTTT.

The chain links TRBV7-3 to TRBJ2-1, with 10 bases fitting TRBD1. The CDR3 spans 16 residues. Germline V gene data show CDR1 as SGHTA and CDR2 as FQGTGA. V lost 2 bases to trimming and J lost 6 bases; unmatched junction nucleotides: 7. CDR3 region: CASSLPGQGGFNEQFF. Written as DNA, the CDR3 is TGTGCCAGCAGCTTACCCGGACAGGGGGGGTTCAATGAGCAGTTCTTC.

This clone appeared once. The V call is TRBV7-8, the J call TRBJ2-3; D call uncertain. CDR3 length: 14 amino acids. V was pared by 1 base and J by 6 bases, with 11 bases between. Per the germline V gene, CDR1 is SGHVS and CDR2 is FQNEAQ. For the CDR3, the DNA is TGTGCCAGCAGCTTAGGGCGTCGACGGGATACGCAGTATTTT. Translating it yields CASSLGRRRDTQYF.

This clone showed up just a few times. The chain joins TRBV6-5 to TRBJ1-1; the D is unclear. Germline V CDR1 and CDR2: MNHEY, SVGAGI. V was shortened by 0 bases and J by 7 bases, with 6 bases between the two germline ends. The CDR3 is made up of 12 amino acids. CDR3: CASSYSPGEAFF. For the CDR3, the DNA is TGTGCCAGCAGTTACTCGCCAGGTGAAGCTTTCTTT.

The chain uses TRBV7-6 and TRBJ1-1; no reliable D call. This CDR3 comprises 15 residues. The germline V and J ends were trimmed by 0 bases and 3 bases, with 11 bases remaining between them. The germline gives CDR1 SGHVS, CDR2 FNYEAQ. CDR3 sequence: CASSLASDADTEAFF. The CDR3 DNA is TGTGCCAGCAGCTTAGCCTCGGACGCGGACACTGAAGCTTTCTTT.

The chain has TRBV5-6 and TRBJ2-1; no clear D. V lost 2 bases and J lost 9, with 6 bases in between. The CDR3 is 11 amino acids. The germline V gene encodes CDR1 SGHDT and CDR2 YYEEEE. The CDR3 nucleotides are TGTGCCAGCAGCTTAAACAGTGAGCAGTTCTTC. Translation gives CASSLNSEQFF.

The chain couples TRBV11-2 to TRBJ1-5; 9 nucleotides agree with TRBD1. Germline CDR1 and CDR2: SGHAT and FQNNGV. This CDR3 contains 15 residues. The V and J ends lost 5 bases and 2 bases, in that order; junction bases with no gene match: 4. The CDR3, as DNA: TGTGCCAGCAGCCCGGGACAGGGCGGCAATCAGCCCCAGCATTTT. It yields the protein CASSPGQGGNQPQHF.

The chain combines TRBV6-5 with TRBJ2-3, with TRBD2 identical over 7 bases. The V gene's germline CDR1 is MNHEY and CDR2 SVGAGI. This CDR3 comprises 15 residues. The junction had 13 bases not matched to a gene; V was cut back by 7 bases and J by 6 bases. DNA of the CDR3: TGTGCCAGCAACCTAGCTGGGGGGGGTTCGGATACGCAGTATTTT. Amino acids: CASNLAGGGSDTQYF.

The CDR3 spells CASILPGANVLTF. The CDR3 bases are TGTGCCAGCATTCTGCCTGGGGCCAACGTCCTGACTTTC. The chain couples TRBV6-1 to TRBJ2-6; D unresolved. The ends were cut back, 7 bases at V and 2 bases at J, with 6 bases in the middle. CDR1 and CDR2 from the germline V gene are MNHNS and SASEGT. The CDR3 spans 13 residues.

The chain links TRBV30 to TRBJ2-7; D is ambiguous. This CDR3 is built from 12 residues. CDR1 and CDR2 from the germline V gene are GTSNPN and SVGIG (reference sequence). CDR3 amino acids: CAFVGHTYEQYF. CDR3 nucleotides: TGTGCTTTTGTGGGCCACACCTACGAGCAGTACTTC.

The chain links TRBV6-5 to TRBJ1-4; D is unclear. Germline V gives CDR1 MNHEY, CDR2 SVGAGI. The CDR3 has 15 amino acids. Deletions cut 4 bases from V and 4 bases from J, with 13 bases between. Written as DNA, the CDR3 is TGTGCCAGCAGTTCGGACGGACTGGGTAATGAAAAACTGTTTTTT. Its translation: CASSSDGLGNEKLFF.

V gene TRBV5-4 combines with J gene TRBJ1-2; 9 nucleotides agree with TRBD1. With V trimmed by 3 bases and J by 7 bases, 4 bases remained unmatched. There are 13 residues in the CDR3. Germline CDR1 SGHNT, CDR2 YYREEE (reference sequence). CDR3 in DNA: TGTGCCAGCAGCTCGGGGACAGGGTTTGGCTACACCTTC. Its translation: CASSSGTGFGYTF.

J is TRBJ1-5 and V is TRBV19; the D is unclear. V was trimmed by 1 base and J by 4 bases, leaving 11 bases between them. The CDR3 spans 15 residues. Germline loops: CDR1 LNHDA, CDR2 SQIVND (reference sequence). The CDR3 nucleotides read TGTGCCAGTAGTATAGGAAGACTTAGTAATCAGCCCCAGCATTTT. It yields the protein CASSIGRLSNQPQHF.

For the CDR3, the DNA is TGTGCCAGCAGCCCCCGGGCGAAGGGGAGTGTGGAAAAACTGTTTTTT. Amino acids: CASSPRAKGSVEKLFF. This chain uses TRBV7-8 with TRBJ1-4, with a tentative D call TRBD1 (5 bases). The ends were cut back, 5 bases at V and 8 bases at J, with 21 bases in the middle. The CDR3 is made up of 16 amino acids. Germline V gene lookup returns CDR1 SGHVS and CDR2 FQNEAQ.